The following is a T cell receptor (beta chain) sequence with its context. No antigen is known for it. This sample is part of a study of T-cell memory formation after mild COVID-19. It was 5'RACE with constant-segment primers that produced the TCR alpha and TCR beta cDNA libraries, which carried sample barcodes and UMIs. TCRdb analysed the 5' RACE reads with MiXCR anew, one entry per CDR3 protein. The data hold 35,000 to 45,000 distinct CDR3 sequences, with over 6.5% observed a single time. CDR3 length: 13 residues. Trimming removed 5 bases from V and 11 bases from J; junction bases left unmatched: 11. Study-level points and caveats: Clones that got smaller from day 15 to 85 had even CD4/CD8, while clones growing later tipped toward CD4+. Pre-infection memory contained some responding clones, which suggested that cross-reactive memory had joined.

This TCR derives from an adult who had mild COVID-19 (a few samples of this study predate the infection). Cell type and time point are not known. The chain uses TRBV12-3 or TRBV12-4 and TRBJ1-1; 7 bases line up with TRBD1. The sample comprised PBMCs or a T cell subset sorted from them (not recorded which). CDR3 sequence: CASSTRQGRRAFF. DNA for the CDR3: TGTGCCAGCAGTACCCGACAGGGACGGAGGGCTTTCTTT.